Listed here are 17 T cell receptor beta chains from one sample, sequenced in a study of response to subunit inactivated influenza vaccine. TCRdb re-derived calls from the RT-PCR reads in MiXCR, one entry per CDR3 protein. The data contain around 520,000 distinct CDR3 sequences, about 12% of them singletons. The specimen comprised PBMCs from blood, sampled on the day of vaccination. The receptors were sampled from a man aged 45-60 years who received an inactivated influenza vaccine.

V is TRBV5-1 and J is TRBJ2-7; D is possibly TRBD2 (6 bases). Germline V gene sequence: CDR1 SGHRS, CDR2 YFSETQ. The CDR3 is 16 residues long. V gave up 7 bases and J gave up 3 bases, with 23 bases separating them. CDR3 in DNA: TGCGCCAGCTCCATGAGGTGGGACTCGCCCTACTACGAGCAGTACTTC. As protein: CASSMRWDSPYYEQYF.

This chain links TRBV6-2 or TRBV6-3 with TRBJ2-7; tentatively, D is TRBD1 or TRBD2 (5 bases each). Trimming shortened V by 4 bases and J by 3 bases, and 13 bases separated the two germline ends. This CDR3 region has 14 residues. The germline V gene has CDR1 MNHEY and CDR2 SVGEGT. Written as DNA, the CDR3 is TGTGCCAGCAGTTTTAGGGACGGGTACTACGAGCAGTACTTC. Translation: CASSFRDGYYEQYF.

This clonotype showed up just a few times. The rearrangement uses TRBV11-2 and TRBJ2-7; D not certain. Between the trimmed V and J ends, which lost 1 base and 7 bases, there was a span of 11 bases. Germline CDR1 reads SGHAT; CDR2 reads FQNNGV. The CDR3 spans 13 residues. The CDR3 coding sequence is TGTGCCAGCAGCTTAGGGTATGGAGTTGAGCAGTACTTC. Its translation is CASSLGYGVEQYF. The full variable domain, rest sourced from reference TRBV11-2 and TRBJ2-7, is EAGVAQSPRYKIIEKRQSVAFWCNPISGHATLYWYQQILGQGPKLLIQFQNNGVVDDSQLPKDRFSAERLKGVDSTLKIQPAKLEDSAVYLCASSLGYGVEQYFGPGTRLTVT.

The chain employs TRBV28 and TRBJ2-3; 12 nucleotides match TRBD2. V was clipped by 5 bases and J by 5 bases; unmatched bases: 5. Germline lookup yields CDR1 MDHEN and CDR2 SYDVKM. There are 15 residues in the CDR3. The CDR3 DNA sequence: TGTGCCAGCAGTAACCTAGCGGGGGGGGAAGATACGCAGTATTTT. Its translation is CASSNLAGGEDTQYF.

This clonotype was detected a few times. The chain employs TRBV7-2 and TRBJ1-5; D unresolved. Between the trimmed V and J ends, which lost 1 base and 4 bases, there was a span of 14 bases. CDR1 and CDR2 from the germline V gene are SGHTA and FQGNSA. The CDR3 is 16 amino acids. CDR3 sequence reads: CASSLVGPALNQPQHF. Here the CDR3 DNA reads TGTGCCAGCAGCTTAGTTGGGCCAGCGTTGAATCAGCCCCAGCATTTT.

In this sample, this clonotype turned up a few times. The chain is built from TRBV7-9 and TRBJ2-5; 9 bases fit TRBD1. V dropped 4 bases and J dropped 4; count of bases not matched to a gene: 7. Germline V CDR1 and CDR2: SEHNR, FQNEAQ (reference sequence). This CDR3 is built from 15 residues. The CDR3 DNA reads as TGTGCCAGCAGCTCTAACGGACAGGGGATAGAGACCCAGTACTTC. It codes for CASSSNGQGIETQYF. Full variable domain (rest looked up from reference TRBV7-9 and TRBJ2-5): DTGVSQNPRHKITKRGQNVTFRCDPISEHNRLYWYRQTLGQGPEFLTYFQNEAQLEKSRLLSDRFSAERPKGSFSTLEIQRTEQGDSAMYLCASSSNGQGIETQYFGPGTRLLVL.

The chain is built from TRBV2 and TRBJ2-3; D remains unclear. The V end was cut by 2 bases, the J end by 0 bases, with 12 bases between. The CDR3 is 16 residues long. CDR1 and CDR2 (germline): SNHLY, FYNNEI. This chain's CDR3 is CASSEIGPTSTDTQYF. The CDR3 DNA reads as TGTGCCAGCAGTGAAATAGGACCCACGAGCACAGATACGCAGTATTTT.

This clonotype was detected a few times. The V call is TRBV12-3 or TRBV12-4, the J call TRBJ1-6; a possible D gene is TRBD1 (6 bases). V lost 5 bases, J lost 9 bases, and 14 bases lay in between. The CDR3 has 14 residues. The CDR3 loop is CASSPQGHGSPLHF. The CDR3 DNA reads TGTGCCAGCAGTCCCCAGGGGCATGGTTCACCCCTCCACTTT.

In its sample, this clonotype was seen a few times. This chain uses TRBV20-1 with TRBJ2-7; TRBD2 matches at 11 bases. Per the germline V gene, CDR1 is DFQATT and CDR2 is SNEGSKA (reference sequence). The CDR3 spans 16 residues. Unmatched junction bases numbered 5, after V lost 1 base and J lost 0 bases. CDR3 bases: TGCAGTGCTAGAGTTTTAGCGGGAGGGTTCTCCTACGAGCAGTACTTC. Its translation: CSARVLAGGFSYEQYF.

A few counts support this clonotype. This chain links TRBV28 with TRBJ1-1, with D perhaps matching TRBD1 (6 bases). The CDR3 runs to 15 residues. V lost 1 base and J 4 bases, leaving 13 bases between the germline ends. The germline V gene encodes CDR1 MDHEN and CDR2 SYDVKM. The CDR3 sequence: CASSLFGGLATEAFF. CDR3 nucleotides: TGTGCCAGCAGTTTATTCGGGGGGCTAGCCACTGAAGCTTTCTTT.

This clonotype appeared a few times. This chain uses TRBV6-2 or TRBV6-3 with TRBJ1-1; D might be TRBD1 (5 bases). Looked up from germline, CDR1 is MNHEY and CDR2 is SVGEGT. V lost 6 bases and J 1 base, leaving 15 bases between the germline ends. This CDR3 is 15 amino acids long. The CDR3 spells CASRTEGPPNTEAFF. CDR3 nucleotide sequence: TGTGCCAGCAGGACCGAGGGGCCTCCGAACACTGAAGCTTTCTTT.

The chain carries TRBV7-6 and TRBJ2-7, with 10 bases lining up with TRBD2. V gave up 5 bases and J gave up 4 bases; unmatched junction bases: 11. Germline values: CDR1 SGHVS, CDR2 FNYEAQ. CDR3 length: 16 amino acids. CDR3 in DNA: TGTGCCAGCAGCCCCGGTTTCGCTAGCGGGGGTTACGAGCAGTACTTC. Translated, it gives CASSPGFASGGYEQYF.

The chain's CDR3 is CASRSSYNSPLHF. In DNA, the CDR3 is TGTGCCAGCAGGAGCTCCTATAATTCACCCCTCCACTTT. The rearrangement uses TRBV27 and TRBJ1-6; D remains unclear. CDR1 and CDR2 from the germline V gene are MNHEY and SMNVEV (reference sequence). V shed 6 bases and J shed 0 bases, with 3 bases lying between them. CDR3 length equals 13 residues.

This chain uses TRBV28 with TRBJ2-7, with D perhaps matching TRBD2 (5 bases). CDR1 MDHEN and CDR2 SYDVKM come from the germline V gene. The CDR3 sequence is 11 residues long. Here the CDR3 reads CESTNSYEQYF. DNA of the CDR3: TGTGAGTCGACTAACTCCTACGAGCAGTACTTC.

The chain uses TRBV4-3 and TRBJ2-5; D possibly corresponds to TRBD2 (6 bases). This CDR3 has 15 amino acids. V gave up 1 base and J gave up 5 bases, with 14 bases separating them. Germline-derived CDR1 and CDR2 are LGHNA and YSLEER. CDR3 bases: TGCGCCAGCAGCCAAGCGTGGGGGGTCGATGAGACCCAGTACTTC. It yields the protein CASSQAWGVDETQYF.

The chain couples TRBV12-3 or TRBV12-4 to TRBJ2-2, with TRBD1 identical over 9 bases. Trimming at V came to 1 base and at J to 6 bases, leaving 0 bases not matched to a gene. This CDR3 contains 14 residues. The CDR3 is CASSLGTGAGELFF. The CDR3 DNA sequence: TGTGCCAGCAGTTTAGGGACAGGGGCCGGGGAGCTGTTTTTT.

The chain uses TRBV20-1 and TRBJ2-7; 10 bases match TRBD2. This CDR3 has 14 residues. V trimming: 1 base; J trimming: 9 bases; junction bases outside the gene matches: 9. Germline V CDR1 and CDR2: DFQATT, SNEGSKA (reference sequence). CDR3 sequence: CSARVASGGTAQYF. The CDR3 DNA reads as TGCAGTGCTAGAGTCGCTAGCGGGGGCACGGCGCAGTACTTC.